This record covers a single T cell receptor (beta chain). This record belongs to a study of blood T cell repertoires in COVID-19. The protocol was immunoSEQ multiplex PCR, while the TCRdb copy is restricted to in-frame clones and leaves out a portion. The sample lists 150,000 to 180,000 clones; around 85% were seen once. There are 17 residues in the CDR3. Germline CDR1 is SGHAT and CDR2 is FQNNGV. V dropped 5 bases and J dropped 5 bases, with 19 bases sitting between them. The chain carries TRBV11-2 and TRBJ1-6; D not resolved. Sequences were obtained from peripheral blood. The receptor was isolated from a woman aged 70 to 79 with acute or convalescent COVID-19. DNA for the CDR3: TGTGCCAGCAGCCTACCACCCTTGTGGCGGGATAATTCACCCCTCCACTTT. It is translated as CASSLPPLWRDNSPLHF. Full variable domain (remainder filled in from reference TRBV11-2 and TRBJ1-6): EAGVAQSPRYKIIEKRQSVAFWCNPISGHATLYWYQQILGQGPKLLIQFQNNGVVDDSQLPKDRFSAERLKGVDSTLKIQPAKLEDSAVYLCASSLPPLWRDNSPLHFGNGTRLTVT.